One TCR beta chain is described in this entry. Its matching antigen is unknown. The data were obtained in a study of T cell responses to AZD1222 COVID-19 vaccine. Whole-study results and caveats: A rise in Spike-specific TCR breadth and depth followed two AZD1222 doses. Spike was spanned by vaccine-associated CD4 TCRs, which were dominant at 160-218 and 743-854. White British people made up most donors, females outnumbered males, and clonal diversity was possibly underestimated.

Repertoires were generated with immunoSEQ multiplex PCR, while TCRdb's copy carries only in-frame clones and drops some. The sample includes about 180,000 clones, roughly nine tenths seen only once; the top ten take 1.6%. Trimming took off 8 bases at V and 7 bases at J, with 12 bases between the two ends. Germline lookup yields CDR1 MNHEY and CDR2 SVGEGT. The CDR3 totals 11 residues. Material: peripheral blood, obtained on day 0 of AZD1222 vaccination. The source of this sequence is an adult in good health. V usage is TRBV6-2 or TRBV6-3 and J usage is TRBJ2-7; the D is unclear. DNA for the CDR3: TGTGCCAGCCGATACTTGGGAGAGCAGTACTTC. The encoded protein is CASRYLGEQYF.